Reported below is one T cell receptor (beta chain). The source of the sample is a study of blood T cell repertoires in COVID-19. Study background: Some COVID-19 samples were acute and others convalescent; all came from the United States, Italy and Spain. The analysed material was cDNA or gDNA that came from T cells, B-cell-depleted T cells, or PBMCs.

Enrolled during active infection, Seattle patients were then followed longitudinally. The CDR3 loop spans 13 amino acids. Trimming pared 9 bases from V and 4 bases from J, leaving 13 bases between. Germline values: CDR1 LNHDA, CDR2 SQIVND (reference sequence). In the original workflow: Amplification with reference gene primers provided the estimates of nucleated cell counts. Only in-frame clones appear in the TCRdb table, and some are missing; sequencing was by immunoSEQ multiplex PCR. The V and J calls and clone size come from that table; D and trimming were worked out from the DNA. The repertoire holds 300,000 to 400,000 clones, with approximately 91% as singletons.

The source material was peripheral blood. The rearrangement joins TRBV19 to TRBJ1-5, with D hard to call. The TCR sequence derives from a woman in her 70s with COVID-19, enrolled during active disease. CDR3 DNA: TGTGCCAGCGGGAGGATTGGGAATCAGCCCCAGCATTTT. Encoded protein: CASGRIGNQPQHF.